This T cell receptor beta chain originates from a study of cytomegalovirus exposure and HLA in healthy donors. The PCR contained 60 Vbeta and 13 Jbeta primers. Repertoires were generated with immunoSEQ multiplex PCR, while TCRdb's copy carries only in-frame clones and drops some. The sample yields 200,000 to 250,000 clones, of which the top ten take up less than 1%. Trimming took 4 bases from V and 0 from J; bases not matched to a gene: 6. The CDR3 totals 16 residues. Germline V lookup: CDR1 SEHNR, CDR2 FQNEAQ (reference sequence). About this clone: Its antigen is unknown.

Findings of the study overall: Most sequenced TCRs were rare (though some public TCRs occurred in many donors). Highest at DRB1 and lowest at HLA-C, TCR association rates differed among HLA loci in a later analysis. Investigators reported 150 to 200 TCR beta chains as tied to cytomegalovirus.

The chain uses TRBV7-9 and TRBJ2-1; 7 bases are shared with TRBD2. The receptor's source is a woman aged 30 to 39 in good health and CMV-seropositive. The sample comprised PBMCs. The CDR3 here is CASSYLAGASYNEQFF. The CDR3 nucleotides read TGTGCCAGCAGCTATTTAGCGGGTGCCTCCTACAATGAGCAGTTCTTC.